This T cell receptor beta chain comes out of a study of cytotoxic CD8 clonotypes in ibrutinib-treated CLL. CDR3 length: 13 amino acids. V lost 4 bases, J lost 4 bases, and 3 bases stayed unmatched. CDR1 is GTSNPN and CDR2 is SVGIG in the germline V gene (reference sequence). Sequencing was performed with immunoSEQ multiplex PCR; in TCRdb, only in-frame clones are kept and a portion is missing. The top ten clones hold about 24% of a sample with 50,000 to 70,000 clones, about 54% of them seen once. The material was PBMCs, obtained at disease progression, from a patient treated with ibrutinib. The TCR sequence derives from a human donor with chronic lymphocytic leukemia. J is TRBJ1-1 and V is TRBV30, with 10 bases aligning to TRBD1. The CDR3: CAWIRTGGTEAFF. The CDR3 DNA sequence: TGTGCCTGGATCAGGACAGGGGGCACTGAAGCTTTCTTT.